The 14 T cell receptor beta chains in this list originate from one sample, sequenced in a study of blood T cell repertoires in COVID-19. Profiling relied on immunoSEQ multiplex PCR, and the TCRdb table lists in-frame clones only, not all of them. The sample includes under 300,000 clones, roughly 84% of them seen just once. Sample: peripheral blood. The receptors were gathered from a woman between 40 and 50 years old with active or convalescent COVID-19.

The chain couples TRBV11-3 to TRBJ2-5, with D maybe TRBD2 (6 bases). The V gene's germline CDR1 is SGHNT and CDR2 YENEEA. The CDR3 sequence is 16 residues long. The V and J ends lost 3 bases and 1 base respectively, with 15 bases between them. This CDR3 reads CASSFRSGGAQETQYF. The CDR3, as DNA: TGTGCCAGCAGCTTTCGTAGCGGTGGGGCCCAAGAGACCCAGTACTTC.

The chain uses TRBV5-1 and TRBJ1-6; a weak D match, TRBD1 (5 bases). With 0 bases removed from V and 7 bases from J, the gap between germline ends came to 14 bases. This CDR3 has 16 amino acids. Germline V gives CDR1 SGHRS, CDR2 YFSETQ. The CDR3 reads CASSLGQGRSNSPLHF. CDR3 in DNA: TGCGCCAGCAGCTTGGGTCAGGGTCGGTCGAATTCACCCCTCCACTTT.

This sequence joins TRBV2 and TRBJ1-5; a weak D match, TRBD1 (6 bases). Deletions cut 1 base from V and 6 bases from J, with 10 bases between. Per the germline V gene, CDR1 is SNHLY and CDR2 is FYNNEI. CDR3 length: 14 amino acids. CDR3 protein: CASSEDRASQPQHF. The CDR3 DNA sequence: TGTGCCAGCAGTGAAGACAGGGCGAGTCAGCCCCAGCATTTT.

V and J are TRBV3-1 (or the pseudogene TRBV3-2) and TRBJ1-2; D may be TRBD1 (6 bases). The germline V gene has CDR1 LGHDT and CDR2 YNNKEL (reference sequence). CDR3 size: 16 residues. V lost 1 base and J 4 bases, leaving 16 bases between the germline ends. CDR3 region: CASSQGYRARGYGYTF. Here the CDR3 DNA reads TGTGCCAGCAGCCAAGGATACAGGGCTCGTGGCTATGGCTACACCTTC.

This chain connects TRBV11-2 to TRBJ1-2; D perhaps matches TRBD1 (5 bases). The CDR3 sequence is 15 residues long. Trimming removed 5 bases from V and 6 bases from J, with 19 bases in between. CDR1 is SGHAT and CDR2 is FQNNGV in the germline V gene. CDR3 DNA: TGTGCCAGCAGCAATAGTCTTGGGACTGCCGATGGCTACACCTTC. Amino acids: CASSNSLGTADGYTF.

This clone is a singleton in its sample. The chain uses TRBV23-1 and TRBJ2-2, with 7 bases fitting TRBD1. TRBV23-1 carries the ORF label, with uncertain function. J was trimmed by 4 bases and V by 0 bases; bases with no gene match: 14. The CDR3 sequence is 19 residues long. The CDR3: CASSQSVDRAPCITGELFF. CDR3 sequence (DNA): TGCGCCAGCAGTCAATCGGTCGACAGGGCTCCATGCATCACCGGGGAGCTGTTTTTT.

The rearrangement joins TRBV5-5 to TRBJ2-2; the D is unclear. V was cut by 5 bases and J by 0 bases, with 5 bases left in between. Looked up from germline, CDR1 is SGHKS and CDR2 is YYEKEE (reference sequence). The CDR3 covers 13 residues. CDR3 amino acids: CASSLANTGELFF. The DNA for the CDR3 is TGTGCCAGCAGTCTCGCGAACACCGGGGAGCTGTTTTTT. Drawing the rest from reference TRBV5-5 and TRBJ2-2, the complete variable domain is DAGVTQSPTHLIKTRGQQVTLRCSPISGHKSVSWYQQVLGQGPQFIFQYYEKEERGRGNFPDRFSARQFPNYSSELNVNALLLGDSALYLCASSLANTGELFFGEGSRLTVL.

The CDR3 is CASSPTNAGGFGGELFF. The CDR3 nucleotides are TGTGCCAGCAGTCCCACGAACGCGGGGGGGTTCGGCGGGGAGCTGTTTTTT. The chain joins TRBV6-6 to TRBJ2-2; TRBD2 aligns across 9 bases. The V and J ends lost 5 bases and 7 bases, in that order; junction bases with no gene match: 14. Germline V CDR1 and CDR2: MNHNY, SVGAGI (reference sequence). The CDR3 extends over 17 amino acids.

This clone was observed at least ten times. The V and J genes are TRBV5-6 and TRBJ1-5, with 9 bases lining up with TRBD1. This CDR3 comprises 15 residues. With 0 bases clipped from V and 6 bases from J, the junction kept 4 bases outside the gene matches. CDR1 is SGHDT and CDR2 is YYEEEE in the germline V gene. In DNA form, the CDR3 reads TGTGCCAGCAGCTTGGGGGACAGGGCGATTCAGCCCCAGCATTTT. Its translation: CASSLGDRAIQPQHF.

V gene TRBV4-1 combines with J gene TRBJ2-3; TRBD2 matches 12 bases. V dropped 2 bases and J dropped 5; count of bases not matched to a gene: 5. Germline V gene sequence: CDR1 MGHRA, CDR2 YSYEKL. The CDR3 covers 16 residues. For the CDR3, the DNA is TGCGCCAGCAGCCAAAGACTAGCGGGGGAGGGAGATACGCAGTATTTT. Translation gives CASSQRLAGEGDTQYF.

The count of this clone is one. The chain employs TRBV7-9 and TRBJ2-7; D may be TRBD1 (6 bases). Trimming removed 1 base at V and 1 base at J, with 8 bases between. The CDR3 extends over 14 amino acids. CDR1 and CDR2 (germline): SEHNR, FQNEAQ (reference sequence). Written as DNA, the CDR3 is TGTGCCAGCAGCTTAGGGGACACTTCCTACGAGCAGTACGTC. The encoded protein is CASSLGDTSYEQYV.

J is TRBJ1-2 and V is TRBV29-1; possibly TRBD1 for D (5 bases). Looked up from germline, CDR1 is SQVTM and CDR2 is ANQGSEA. Trimming cost V 1 base and J 8 bases, with 8 bases left between them. CDR3 length: 11 residues. In DNA, the CDR3 is TGCAGCGTTGAAGTGGGGGGAGGCTACACCTTC. Encoded protein: CSVEVGGGYTF.

This clone appeared once. This rearrangement joins TRBV14 to TRBJ1-6, with D uncertain. The CDR3 has 16 amino acids. Germline assignment: CDR1 SGHDN and CDR2 FVKESK. Trimming took off 4 bases at V and 4 bases at J, with 14 bases between the two ends. CDR3 DNA sequence: TGTGCCAGCAGCCCTGGGCAGTTGATTTATAATTCACCCCTCCACTTT. This encodes CASSPGQLIYNSPLHF.

This sequence joins TRBV10-3 and TRBJ1-2; no firm D call. The V end was cut by 4 bases, the J end by 0 bases, with 12 bases between. Germline CDR1 and CDR2: ENHRY and SYGVKD. This CDR3 region has 15 residues. The CDR3 sequence: CAISARALSNYGYTF. CDR3 DNA: TGTGCCATCAGTGCGAGGGCCCTCTCTAACTATGGCTACACCTTC.